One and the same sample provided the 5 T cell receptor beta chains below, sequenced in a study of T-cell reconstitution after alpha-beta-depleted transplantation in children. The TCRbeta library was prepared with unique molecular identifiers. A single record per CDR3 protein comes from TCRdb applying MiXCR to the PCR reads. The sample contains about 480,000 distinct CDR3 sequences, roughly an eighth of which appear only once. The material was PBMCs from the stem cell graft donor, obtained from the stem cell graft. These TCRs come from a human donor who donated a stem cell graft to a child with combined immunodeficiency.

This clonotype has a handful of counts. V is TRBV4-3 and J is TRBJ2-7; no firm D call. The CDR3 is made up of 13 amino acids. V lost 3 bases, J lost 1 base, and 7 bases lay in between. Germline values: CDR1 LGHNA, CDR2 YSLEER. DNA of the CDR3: TGCGCCAGCAGCCACATGGGTTCCTACGAGCAGTACTTC. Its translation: CASSHMGSYEQYF.

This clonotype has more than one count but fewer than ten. This chain's CDR3 is CASSKQGLDQPQHF. Here the CDR3 DNA reads TGTGCCAGCAGTAAACAGGGGTTGGATCAGCCCCAGCATTTT. The V and J genes are TRBV12-3 or TRBV12-4 and TRBJ1-5; TRBD1 matches at 7 bases. CDR3 length equals 14 residues. V dropped 5 bases and J dropped 5; count of bases not matched to a gene: 6.

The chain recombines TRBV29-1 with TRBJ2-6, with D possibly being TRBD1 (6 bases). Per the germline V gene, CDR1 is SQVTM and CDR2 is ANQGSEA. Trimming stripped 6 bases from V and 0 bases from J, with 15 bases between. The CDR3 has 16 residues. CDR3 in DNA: TGCAGCGTGGCGGGCTTCAGGGGCTCTGGGGCCAACGTCCTGACTTTC. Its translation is CSVAGFRGSGANVLTF.

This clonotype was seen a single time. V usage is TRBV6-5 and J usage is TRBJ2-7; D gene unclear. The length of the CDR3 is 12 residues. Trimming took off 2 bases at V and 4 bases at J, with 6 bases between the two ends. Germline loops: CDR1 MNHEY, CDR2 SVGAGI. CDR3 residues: CASSYDRYEQYF. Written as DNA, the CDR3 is TGTGCCAGCAGTTACGACCGTTACGAGCAGTACTTC.

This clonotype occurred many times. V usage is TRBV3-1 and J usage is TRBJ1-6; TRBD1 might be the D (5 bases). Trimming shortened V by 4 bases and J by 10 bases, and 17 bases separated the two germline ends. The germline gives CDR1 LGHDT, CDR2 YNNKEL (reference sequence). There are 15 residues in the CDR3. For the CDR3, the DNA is TGTGCCAGCAGCCTTCCCCGGGGACCGAAATCACCCCTCCACTTT. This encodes CASSLPRGPKSPLHF.